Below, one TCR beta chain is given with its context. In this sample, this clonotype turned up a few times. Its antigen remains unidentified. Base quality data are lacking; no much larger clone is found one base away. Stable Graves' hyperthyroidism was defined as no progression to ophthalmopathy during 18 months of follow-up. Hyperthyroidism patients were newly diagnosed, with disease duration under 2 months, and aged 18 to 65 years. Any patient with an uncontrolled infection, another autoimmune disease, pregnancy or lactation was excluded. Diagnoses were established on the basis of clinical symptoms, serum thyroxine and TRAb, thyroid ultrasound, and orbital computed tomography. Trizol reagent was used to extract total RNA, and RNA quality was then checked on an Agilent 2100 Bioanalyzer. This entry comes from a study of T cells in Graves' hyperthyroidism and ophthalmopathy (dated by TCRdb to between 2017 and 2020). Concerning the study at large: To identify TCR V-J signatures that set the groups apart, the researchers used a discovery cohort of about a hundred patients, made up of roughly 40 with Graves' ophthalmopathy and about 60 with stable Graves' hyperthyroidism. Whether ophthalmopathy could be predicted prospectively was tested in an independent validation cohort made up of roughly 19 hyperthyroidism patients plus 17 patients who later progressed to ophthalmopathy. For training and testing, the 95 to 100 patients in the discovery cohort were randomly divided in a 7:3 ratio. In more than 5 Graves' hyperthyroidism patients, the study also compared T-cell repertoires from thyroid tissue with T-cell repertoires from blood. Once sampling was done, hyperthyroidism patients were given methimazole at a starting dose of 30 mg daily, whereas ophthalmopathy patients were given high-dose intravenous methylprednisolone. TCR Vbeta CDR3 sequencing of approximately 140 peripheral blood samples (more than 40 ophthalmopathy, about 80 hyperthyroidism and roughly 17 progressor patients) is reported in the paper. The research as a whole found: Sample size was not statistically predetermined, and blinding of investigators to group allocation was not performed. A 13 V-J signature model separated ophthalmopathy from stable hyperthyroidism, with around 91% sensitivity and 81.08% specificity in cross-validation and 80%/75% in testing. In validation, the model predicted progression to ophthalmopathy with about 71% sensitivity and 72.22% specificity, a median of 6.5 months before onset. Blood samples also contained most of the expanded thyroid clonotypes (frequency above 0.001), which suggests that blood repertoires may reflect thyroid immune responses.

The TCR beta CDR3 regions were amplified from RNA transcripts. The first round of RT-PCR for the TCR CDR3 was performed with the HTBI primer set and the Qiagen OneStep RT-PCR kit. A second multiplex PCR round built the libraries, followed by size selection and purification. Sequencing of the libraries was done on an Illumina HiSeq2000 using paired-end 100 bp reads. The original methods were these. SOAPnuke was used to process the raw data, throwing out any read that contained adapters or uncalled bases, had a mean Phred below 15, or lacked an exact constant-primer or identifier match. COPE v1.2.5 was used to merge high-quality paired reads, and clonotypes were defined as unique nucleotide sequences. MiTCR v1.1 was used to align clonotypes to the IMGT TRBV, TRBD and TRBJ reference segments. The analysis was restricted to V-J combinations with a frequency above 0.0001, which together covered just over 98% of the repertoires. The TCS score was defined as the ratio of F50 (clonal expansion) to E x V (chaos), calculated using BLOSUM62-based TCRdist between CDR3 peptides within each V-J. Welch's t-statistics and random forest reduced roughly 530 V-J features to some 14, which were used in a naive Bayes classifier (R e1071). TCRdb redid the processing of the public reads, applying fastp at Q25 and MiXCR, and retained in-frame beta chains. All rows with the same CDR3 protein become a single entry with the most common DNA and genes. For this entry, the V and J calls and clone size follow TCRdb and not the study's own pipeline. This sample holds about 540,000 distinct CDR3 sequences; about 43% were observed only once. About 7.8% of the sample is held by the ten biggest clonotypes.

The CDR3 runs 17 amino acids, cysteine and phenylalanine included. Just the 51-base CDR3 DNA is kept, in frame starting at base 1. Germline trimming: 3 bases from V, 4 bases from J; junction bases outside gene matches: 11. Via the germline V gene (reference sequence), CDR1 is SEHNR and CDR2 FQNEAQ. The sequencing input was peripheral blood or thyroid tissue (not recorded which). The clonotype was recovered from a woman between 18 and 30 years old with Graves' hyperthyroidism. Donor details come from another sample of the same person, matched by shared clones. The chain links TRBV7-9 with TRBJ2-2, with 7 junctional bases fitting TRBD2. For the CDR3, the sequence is CASSLELAGVGTGELFF. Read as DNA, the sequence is TGTGCCAGCAGCTTGGAGTTGGCGGGAGTAGGCACCGGGGAGCTGTTTTTT.